This section outlines one T cell receptor beta chain sequence together with its context. Its antigen is as yet unknown. The data stem from a study of beta chain features in type 1 diabetes. V lost 6 bases, J lost 5 bases, and 9 bases stayed unmatched. This CDR3 comprises 14 residues. Germline loops: CDR1 SGHRS, CDR2 YFSETQ. Whole-study results and caveats: Diminished insertions and augmented deletions at VDJ junctions characterized type 1 diabetes patients. In all four CD4+ subsets, TCRB CDR3 length was significantly, moderately reduced in type 1 diabetes. No resolution was reached here on whether HLA type influences TCRB rearrangement. Researchers caution that PCR might favor shorter templates, equally among patients and controls.

Of the isolated RNA, all was reverse transcribed, and so the sequenced material was expressed TCRB transcripts. Produced via immunoSEQ multiplex PCR; TCRdb's table is partial and in-frame only. The repertoire has about 130,000 clones, 9% of them found once; the top ten carry under 0.9%. This sequence was found in a man in his thirties or forties with type 1 diabetes. The sequenced material came from central memory CD4+ T cells from blood. This rearrangement joins TRBV5-1 to TRBJ2-5; 8 bases fit TRBD2. CDR3 DNA: TGCGCCAGCAATGCAGCGGGGGTCGGGGAGACCCAGTACTTC. It translates to CASNAAGVGETQYF.